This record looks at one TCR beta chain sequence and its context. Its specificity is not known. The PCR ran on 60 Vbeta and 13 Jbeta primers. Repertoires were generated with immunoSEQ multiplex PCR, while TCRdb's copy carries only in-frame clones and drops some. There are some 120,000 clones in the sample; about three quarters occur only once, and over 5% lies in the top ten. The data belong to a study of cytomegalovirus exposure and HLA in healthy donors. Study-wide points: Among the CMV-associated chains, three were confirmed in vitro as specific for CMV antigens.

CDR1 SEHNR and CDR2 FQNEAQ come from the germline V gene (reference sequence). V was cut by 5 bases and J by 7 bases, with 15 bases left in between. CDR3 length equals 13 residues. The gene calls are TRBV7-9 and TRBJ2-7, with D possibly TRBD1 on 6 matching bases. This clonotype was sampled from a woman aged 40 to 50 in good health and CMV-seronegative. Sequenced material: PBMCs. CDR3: CASSTQGRGEQYF. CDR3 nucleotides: TGTGCCAGCAGCACCCAGGGGCGCGGTGAGCAGTACTTC.